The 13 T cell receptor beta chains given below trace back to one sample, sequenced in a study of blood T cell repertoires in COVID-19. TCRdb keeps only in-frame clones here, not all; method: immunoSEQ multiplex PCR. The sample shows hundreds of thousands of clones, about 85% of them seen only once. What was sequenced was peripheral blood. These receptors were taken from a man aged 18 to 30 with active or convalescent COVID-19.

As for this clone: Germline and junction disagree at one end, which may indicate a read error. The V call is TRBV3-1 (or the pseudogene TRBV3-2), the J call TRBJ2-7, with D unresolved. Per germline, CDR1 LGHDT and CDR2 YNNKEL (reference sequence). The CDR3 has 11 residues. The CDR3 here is CASSHSHEQYF. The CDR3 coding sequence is TGTGCCAGCAGCCACTCCCACGAGCAGTACTTC.

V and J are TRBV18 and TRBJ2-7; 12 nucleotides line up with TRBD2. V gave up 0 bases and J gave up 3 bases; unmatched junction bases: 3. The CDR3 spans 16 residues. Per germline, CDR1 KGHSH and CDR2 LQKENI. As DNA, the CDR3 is TGTGCCAGCTCACCACCGTCTAGCGGGAGGGTCTACGAGCAGTACTTC. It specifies CASSPPSSGRVYEQYF.

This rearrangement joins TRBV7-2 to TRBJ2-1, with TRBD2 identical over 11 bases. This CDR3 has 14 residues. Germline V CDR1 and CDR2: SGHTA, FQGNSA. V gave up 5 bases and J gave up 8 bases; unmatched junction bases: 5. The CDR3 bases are TGTGCCAGCAGCCGTACTAGCGGGGGTCATGAGCAGTTCTTC. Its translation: CASSRTSGGHEQFF.

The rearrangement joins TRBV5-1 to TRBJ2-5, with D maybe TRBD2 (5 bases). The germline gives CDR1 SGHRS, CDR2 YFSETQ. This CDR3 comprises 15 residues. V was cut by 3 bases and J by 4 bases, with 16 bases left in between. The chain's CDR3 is CASSSQGLSRETQYF. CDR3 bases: TGCGCCAGCAGCTCCCAAGGACTCAGCAGAGAGACCCAGTACTTC.

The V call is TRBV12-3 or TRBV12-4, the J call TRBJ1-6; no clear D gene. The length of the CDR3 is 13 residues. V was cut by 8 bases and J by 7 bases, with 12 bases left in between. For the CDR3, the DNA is TGTGCCAGCCTTGGACTGATCAATTCACCCCTCCACTTT. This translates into CASLGLINSPLHF.

Written as DNA, the CDR3 is TGTGCCAGCAGCTTAAACAGGGGGGGAGAGCAGTACTTC. It translates to CASSLNRGGEQYF. The J gene is TRBJ2-7, the V gene TRBV13; D perhaps matches TRBD1 (8 bases). The ends were cut back, 2 bases at V and 7 bases at J, with 12 bases in the middle. This CDR3 is built from 13 residues. Germline V gene sequence: CDR1 PRHDT, CDR2 FYEKMQ (reference sequence).

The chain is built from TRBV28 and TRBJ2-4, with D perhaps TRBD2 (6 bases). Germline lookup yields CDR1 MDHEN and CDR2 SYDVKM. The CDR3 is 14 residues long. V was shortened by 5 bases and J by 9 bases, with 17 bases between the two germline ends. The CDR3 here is CASSPGTPPAIQYF. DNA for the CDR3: TGTGCCAGCAGTCCAGGGACTCCCCCAGCCATTCAGTACTTC.

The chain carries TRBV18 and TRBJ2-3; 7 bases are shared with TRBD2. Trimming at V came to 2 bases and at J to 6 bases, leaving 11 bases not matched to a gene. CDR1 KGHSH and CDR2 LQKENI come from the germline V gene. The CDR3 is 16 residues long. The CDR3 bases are TGTGCCAGCTCACCAGGGCTAGCGGCGACCGGTGATACGCAGTATTTT. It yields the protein CASSPGLAATGDTQYF.

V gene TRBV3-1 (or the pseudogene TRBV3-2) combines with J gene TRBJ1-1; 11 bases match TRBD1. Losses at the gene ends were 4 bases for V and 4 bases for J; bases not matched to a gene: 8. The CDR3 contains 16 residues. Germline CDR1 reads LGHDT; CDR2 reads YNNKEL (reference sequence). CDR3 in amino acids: CASSLRTGGWRTEAFF. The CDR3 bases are TGTGCCAGCAGCCTTCGGACAGGGGGCTGGCGCACTGAAGCTTTCTTT.

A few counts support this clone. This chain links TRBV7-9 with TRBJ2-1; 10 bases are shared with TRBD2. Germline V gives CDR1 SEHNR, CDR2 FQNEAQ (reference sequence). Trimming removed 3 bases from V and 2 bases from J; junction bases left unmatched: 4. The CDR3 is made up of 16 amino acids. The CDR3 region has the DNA TGTGCCAGCAGCTTTCTACTAGCGGGACCCTACAATGAGCAGTTCTTC. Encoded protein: CASSFLLAGPYNEQFF.

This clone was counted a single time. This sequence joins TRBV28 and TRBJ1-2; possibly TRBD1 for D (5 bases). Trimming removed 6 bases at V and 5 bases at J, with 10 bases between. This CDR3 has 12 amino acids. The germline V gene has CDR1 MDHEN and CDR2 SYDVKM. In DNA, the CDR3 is TGTGCCAGCAGGACAGAGAGGTATGGCTACACCTTC. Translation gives CASRTERYGYTF.

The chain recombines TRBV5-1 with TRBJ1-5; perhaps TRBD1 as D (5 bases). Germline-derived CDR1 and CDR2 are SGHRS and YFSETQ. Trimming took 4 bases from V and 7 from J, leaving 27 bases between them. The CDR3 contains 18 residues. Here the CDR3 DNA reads TGCGCCAGCAGCCTGCCCTGGAACGGGACTGATAGTCACCAGCCCCAGCATTTT. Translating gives CASSLPWNGTDSHQPQHF.

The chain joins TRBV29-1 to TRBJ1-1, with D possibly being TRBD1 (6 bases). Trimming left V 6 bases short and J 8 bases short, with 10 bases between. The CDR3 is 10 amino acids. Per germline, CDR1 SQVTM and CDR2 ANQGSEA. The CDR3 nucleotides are TGCAGCGTCTCCGGGACAGAAGCTTTCTTT. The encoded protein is CSVSGTEAFF.